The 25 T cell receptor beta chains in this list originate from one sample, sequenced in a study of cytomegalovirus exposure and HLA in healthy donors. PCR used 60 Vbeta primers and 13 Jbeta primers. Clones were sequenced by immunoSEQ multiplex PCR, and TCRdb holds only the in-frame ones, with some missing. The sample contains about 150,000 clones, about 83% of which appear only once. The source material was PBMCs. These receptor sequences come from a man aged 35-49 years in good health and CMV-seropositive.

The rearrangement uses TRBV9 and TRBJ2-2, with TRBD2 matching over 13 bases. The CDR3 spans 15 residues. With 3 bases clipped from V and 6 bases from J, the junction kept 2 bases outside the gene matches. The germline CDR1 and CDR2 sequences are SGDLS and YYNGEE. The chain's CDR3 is CASSAGTSGAGELFF. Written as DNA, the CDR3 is TGTGCCAGCAGCGCGGGGACTAGCGGGGCCGGGGAGCTGTTTTTT.

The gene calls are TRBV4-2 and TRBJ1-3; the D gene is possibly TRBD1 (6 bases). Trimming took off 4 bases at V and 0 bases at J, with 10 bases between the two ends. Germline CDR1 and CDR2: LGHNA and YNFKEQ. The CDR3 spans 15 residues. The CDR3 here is CASSLGTNSGNTIYF. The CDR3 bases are TGTGCCAGCAGCCTTGGGACAAACTCTGGAAACACCATATATTTT.

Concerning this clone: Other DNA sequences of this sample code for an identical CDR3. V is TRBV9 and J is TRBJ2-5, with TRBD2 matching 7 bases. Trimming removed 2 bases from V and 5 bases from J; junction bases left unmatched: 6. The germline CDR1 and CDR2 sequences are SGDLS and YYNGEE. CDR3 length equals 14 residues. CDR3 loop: CASSVGGGGETQYF. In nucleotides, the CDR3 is TGTGCCAGCAGCGTTGGGGGGGGAGGGGAGACCCAGTACTTC.

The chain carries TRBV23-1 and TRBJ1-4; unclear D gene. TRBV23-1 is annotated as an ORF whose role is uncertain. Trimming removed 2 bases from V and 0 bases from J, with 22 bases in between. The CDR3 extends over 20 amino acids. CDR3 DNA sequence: TGCGCCAGCAGTCAAACTATGCCCCCTTCCGAACGGTCAACTAATGAAAAACTGTTTTTT. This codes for CASSQTMPPSERSTNEKLFF.

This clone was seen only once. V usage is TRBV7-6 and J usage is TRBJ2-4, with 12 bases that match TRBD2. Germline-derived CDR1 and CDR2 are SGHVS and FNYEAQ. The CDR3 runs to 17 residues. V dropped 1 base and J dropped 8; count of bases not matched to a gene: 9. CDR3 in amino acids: CASSLGSSGRARDIQYF. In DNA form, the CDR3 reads TGTGCCAGCAGCTTAGGGTCTAGCGGGAGGGCCAGGGACATTCAGTACTTC.

The CDR3, as DNA: TGTGCCAGCCTCCTGAGGGGAGGGAGCTACACCTTC. The encoded protein is CASLLRGGSYTF. The chain recombines TRBV2 with TRBJ1-2, with D possibly TRBD1 on 5 matching bases. V was trimmed by 8 bases and J by 9 bases, leaving 16 bases between them. From germline, CDR1 is SNHLY and CDR2 FYNNEI. The CDR3 totals 12 residues.

The CDR3 DNA is TGTGCCAGCAGCCAGACTCAAAGGATTGGGGATACGCAGTATTTT. It encodes CASSQTQRIGDTQYF. The chain couples TRBV5-4 to TRBJ2-3; D uncertain. Germline assignment: CDR1 SGHNT and CDR2 YYREEE (reference sequence). Trimming pared 4 bases from V and 6 bases from J, leaving 18 bases between. CDR3 length: 15 amino acids.

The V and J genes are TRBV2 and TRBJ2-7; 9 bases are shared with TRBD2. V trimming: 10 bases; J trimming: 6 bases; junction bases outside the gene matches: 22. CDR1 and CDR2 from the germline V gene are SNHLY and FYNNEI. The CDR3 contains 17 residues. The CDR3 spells CATVRFNKGSGRTEQYF. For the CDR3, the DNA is TGTGCCACCGTCAGGTTTAACAAGGGTAGCGGGAGAACCGAGCAGTACTTC.

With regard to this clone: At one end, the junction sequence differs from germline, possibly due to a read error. CDR3 in DNA: TGTGCCAGTATGAGGGGGCAGGCTCAAGAGACCCAGCACTTC. Translated, it gives CASMRGQAQETQHF. V gene TRBV19 combines with J gene TRBJ2-5; 7 nucleotides line up with TRBD1. The CDR3 extends over 14 amino acids. CDR1 and CDR2 from the germline V gene are LNHDA and SQIVND (reference sequence).

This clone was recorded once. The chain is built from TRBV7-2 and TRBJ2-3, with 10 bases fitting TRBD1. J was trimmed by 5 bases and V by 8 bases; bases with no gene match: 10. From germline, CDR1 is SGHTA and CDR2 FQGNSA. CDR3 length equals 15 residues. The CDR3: CASFRDRGFGDTQYF. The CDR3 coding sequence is TGTGCCAGCTTTAGGGACAGGGGTTTCGGAGATACGCAGTATTTT.

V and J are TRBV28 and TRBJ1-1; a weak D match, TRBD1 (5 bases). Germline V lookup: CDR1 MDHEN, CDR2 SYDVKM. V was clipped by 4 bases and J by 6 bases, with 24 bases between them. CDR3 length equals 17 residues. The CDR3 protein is CASSSILSGATWAEAFF. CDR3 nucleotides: TGTGCCAGCAGTTCTATCCTCAGCGGGGCCACCTGGGCTGAAGCTTTCTTT.

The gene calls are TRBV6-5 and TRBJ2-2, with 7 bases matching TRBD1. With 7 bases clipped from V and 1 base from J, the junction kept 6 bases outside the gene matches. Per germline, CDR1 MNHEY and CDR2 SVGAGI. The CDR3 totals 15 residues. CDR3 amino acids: CASTQWTGNTGELFF. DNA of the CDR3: TGTGCCAGCACCCAGTGGACAGGGAACACCGGGGAGCTGTTTTTT.

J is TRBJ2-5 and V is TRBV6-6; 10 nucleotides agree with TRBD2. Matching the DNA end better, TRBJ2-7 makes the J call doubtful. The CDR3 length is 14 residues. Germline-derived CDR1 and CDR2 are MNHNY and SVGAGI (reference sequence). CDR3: CASTLAGVSYEQYF. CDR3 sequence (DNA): TGTGCCAGCACCCTAGCGGGAGTTTCCTACGAGCAGTACTTC.

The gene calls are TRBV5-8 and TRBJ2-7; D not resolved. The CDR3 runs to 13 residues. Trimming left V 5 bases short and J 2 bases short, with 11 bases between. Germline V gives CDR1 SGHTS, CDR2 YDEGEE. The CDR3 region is CASRTLHAYEQYF. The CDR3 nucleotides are TGTGCCAGCAGAACTCTCCATGCCTACGAGCAGTACTTC.

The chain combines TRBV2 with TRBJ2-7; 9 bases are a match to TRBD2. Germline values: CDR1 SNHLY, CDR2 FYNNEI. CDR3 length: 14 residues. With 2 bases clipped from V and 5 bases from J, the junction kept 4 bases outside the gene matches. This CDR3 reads CASSEFKREDEQYF. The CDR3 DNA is TGTGCCAGCAGTGAATTTAAGCGGGAGGACGAGCAGTACTTC.

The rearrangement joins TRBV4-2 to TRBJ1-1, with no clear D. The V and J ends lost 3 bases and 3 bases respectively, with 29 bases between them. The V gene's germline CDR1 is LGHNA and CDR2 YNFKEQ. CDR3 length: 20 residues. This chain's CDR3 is CASSHQDSRGGMSGYTEAFF. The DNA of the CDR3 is TGTGCCAGCAGCCATCAGGACTCCAGAGGTGGAATGTCGGGGTACACTGAAGCTTTCTTT.

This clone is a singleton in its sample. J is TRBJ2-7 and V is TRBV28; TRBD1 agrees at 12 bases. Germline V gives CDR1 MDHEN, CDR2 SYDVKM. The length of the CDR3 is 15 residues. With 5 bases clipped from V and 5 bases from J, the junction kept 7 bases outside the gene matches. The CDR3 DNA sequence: TGTGCCAGCAGTCCCGGGACAGGGGGCTTCAACGAGCAGTACTTC. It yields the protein CASSPGTGGFNEQYF.

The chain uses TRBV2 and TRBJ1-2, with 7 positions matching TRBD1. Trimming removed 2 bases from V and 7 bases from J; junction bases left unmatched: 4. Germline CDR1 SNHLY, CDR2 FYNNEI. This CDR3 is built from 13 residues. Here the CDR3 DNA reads TGTGCCAGCAGTGAAACAGGGGCTGGTGGCTACACCTTC. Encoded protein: CASSETGAGGYTF. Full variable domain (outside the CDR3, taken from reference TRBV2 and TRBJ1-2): EPEVTQTPSHQVTQMGQEVILRCVPISNHLYFYWYRQILGQKVEFLVSFYNNEISEKSEIFDDQFSVERPDGSNFTLKIRSTKLEDSAMYFCASSETGAGGYTFGSGTRLTVV.

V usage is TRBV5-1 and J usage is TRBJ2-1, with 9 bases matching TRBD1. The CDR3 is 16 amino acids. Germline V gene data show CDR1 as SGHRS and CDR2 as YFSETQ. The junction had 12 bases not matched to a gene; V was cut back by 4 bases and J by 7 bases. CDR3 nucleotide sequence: TGCGCCAGCAGCCCACAGGACTGGACAGGGGCTAATGAGCAGTTCTTC. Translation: CASSPQDWTGANEQFF.

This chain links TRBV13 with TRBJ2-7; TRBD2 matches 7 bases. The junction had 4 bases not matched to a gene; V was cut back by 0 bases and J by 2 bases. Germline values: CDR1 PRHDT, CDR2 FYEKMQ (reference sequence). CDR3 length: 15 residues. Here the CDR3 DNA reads TGTGCCAGCAGCTTAGGGCCTAGCGGCGCCTACGAGCAGTACTTC. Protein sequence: CASSLGPSGAYEQYF.

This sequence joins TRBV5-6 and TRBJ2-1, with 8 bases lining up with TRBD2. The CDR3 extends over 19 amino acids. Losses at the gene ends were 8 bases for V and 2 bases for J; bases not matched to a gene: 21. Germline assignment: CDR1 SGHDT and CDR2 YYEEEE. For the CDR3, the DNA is TGTGCCAGTACAGCGAGGTTTCTACGGGAGGGGCAAACCTACAATGAGCAGTTCTTC. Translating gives CASTARFLREGQTYNEQFF.

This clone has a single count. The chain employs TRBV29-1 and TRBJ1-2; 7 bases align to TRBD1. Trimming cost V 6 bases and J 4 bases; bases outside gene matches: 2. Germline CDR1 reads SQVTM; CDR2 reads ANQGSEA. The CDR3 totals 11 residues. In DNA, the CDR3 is TGCAGCGTACACAGGGGCTATGGCTACACCTTC. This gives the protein CSVHRGYGYTF.

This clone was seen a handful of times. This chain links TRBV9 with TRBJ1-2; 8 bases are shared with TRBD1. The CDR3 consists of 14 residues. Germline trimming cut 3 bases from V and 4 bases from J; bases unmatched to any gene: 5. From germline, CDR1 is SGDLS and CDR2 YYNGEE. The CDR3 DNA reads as TGTGCCAGCAGCGGCCCAGGGGGCCGCTATGGCTACACCTTC. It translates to CASSGPGGRYGYTF. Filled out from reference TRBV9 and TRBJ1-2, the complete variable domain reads DSGVTQTPKHLITATGQRVTLRCSPRSGDLSVYWYQQSLDQGLQFLIQYYNGEERAKGNILERFSAQQFPDLHSELNLSSLELGDSALYFCASSGPGGRYGYTFGSGTRLTVV.

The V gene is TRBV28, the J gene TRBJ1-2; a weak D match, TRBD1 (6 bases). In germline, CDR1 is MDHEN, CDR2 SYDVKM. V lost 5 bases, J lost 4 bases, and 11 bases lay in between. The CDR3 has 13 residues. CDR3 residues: CASSRDTLYGYTF. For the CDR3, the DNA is TGTGCCAGCAGTCGGGACACCCTCTATGGCTACACCTTC.

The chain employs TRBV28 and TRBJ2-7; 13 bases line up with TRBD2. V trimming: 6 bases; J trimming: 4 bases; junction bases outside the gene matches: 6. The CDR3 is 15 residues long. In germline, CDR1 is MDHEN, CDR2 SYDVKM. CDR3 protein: CASRSGTSGVYEQYF. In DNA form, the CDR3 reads TGTGCCAGCAGATCCGGGACTAGCGGGGTTTACGAGCAGTACTTC.